This T cell receptor beta chain is from a study of cytomegalovirus exposure and HLA in healthy donors. The PCR made use of 60 Vbeta and 13 Jbeta primers. The data were produced by immunoSEQ multiplex PCR, yet TCRdb's version contains in-frame clones alone and is incomplete. This table holds about 170,000 clones. Germline values: CDR1 LNHDA, CDR2 SQIVND (reference sequence). The CDR3 is 14 residues long. After removal of 6 bases from V and 0 bases from J, the junction contained 5 bases not matched to a gene. Sequenced input: PBMCs. This rearrangement joins TRBV19 to TRBJ2-7; TRBD1 agrees at 7 bases. The sequence was obtained from a woman aged 18-29 years in good health and CMV-seropositive. The CDR3 DNA reads TGTGCCAGTAGCCAGACAGGGAGCTCCTACGAGCAGTACTTC. Amino acid sequence: CASSQTGSSYEQYF.